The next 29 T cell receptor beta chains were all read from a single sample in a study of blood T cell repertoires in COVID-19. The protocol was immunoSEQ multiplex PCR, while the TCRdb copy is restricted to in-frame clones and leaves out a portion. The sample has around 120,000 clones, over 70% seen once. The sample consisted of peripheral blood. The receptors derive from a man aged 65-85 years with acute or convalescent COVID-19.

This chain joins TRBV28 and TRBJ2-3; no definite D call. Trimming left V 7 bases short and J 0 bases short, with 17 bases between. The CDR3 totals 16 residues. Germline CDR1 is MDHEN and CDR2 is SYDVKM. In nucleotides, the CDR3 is TGTGCCAGCACCTTCAACGTGGCAGTCAGCACAGATACGCAGTATTTT. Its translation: CASTFNVAVSTDTQYF. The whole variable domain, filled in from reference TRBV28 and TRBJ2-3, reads DVKVTQSSRYLVKRTGEKVFLECVQDMDHENMFWYRQDPGLGLRLIYFSYDVKMKEKGDIPEGYSVSREKKERFSLILESASTNQTSMYLCASTFNVAVSTDTQYFGPGTRLTVL.

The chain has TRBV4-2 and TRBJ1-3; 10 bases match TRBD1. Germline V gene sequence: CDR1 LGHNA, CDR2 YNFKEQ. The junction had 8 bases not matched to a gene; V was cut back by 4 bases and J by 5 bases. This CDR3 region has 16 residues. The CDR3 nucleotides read TGTGCCAGCAGCCCCGAGGGACAGGGGATGAGAAACACCATATATTTT. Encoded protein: CASSPEGQGMRNTIYF.

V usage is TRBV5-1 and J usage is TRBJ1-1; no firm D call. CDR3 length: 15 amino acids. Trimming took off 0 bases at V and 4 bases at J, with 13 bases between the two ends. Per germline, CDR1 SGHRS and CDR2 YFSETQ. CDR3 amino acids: CASSLAASGGTEAFF. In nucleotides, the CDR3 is TGCGCCAGCAGCTTGGCTGCGTCGGGTGGCACTGAAGCTTTCTTT.

The CDR3 here is CASNGQKNTEAFF. The CDR3, as DNA: TGTGCCAGTAACGGACAGAAGAACACTGAAGCTTTCTTT. The chain has TRBV18 and TRBJ1-1; D possibly corresponds to TRBD1 (6 bases). The CDR3 covers 13 residues. V was clipped by 9 bases and J by 1 base, with 12 bases between them. Germline values: CDR1 KGHSH, CDR2 LQKENI.

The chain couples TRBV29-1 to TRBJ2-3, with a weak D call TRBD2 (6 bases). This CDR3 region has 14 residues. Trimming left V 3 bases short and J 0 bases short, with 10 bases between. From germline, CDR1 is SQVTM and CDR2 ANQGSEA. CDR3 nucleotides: TGCAGCGTTGAGGGGGGTACTAGCACAGATACGCAGTATTTT. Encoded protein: CSVEGGTSTDTQYF.

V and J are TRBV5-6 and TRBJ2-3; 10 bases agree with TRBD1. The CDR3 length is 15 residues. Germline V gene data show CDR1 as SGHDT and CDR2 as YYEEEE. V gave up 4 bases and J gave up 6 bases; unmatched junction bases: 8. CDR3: CASSTRTGGLDTQYF. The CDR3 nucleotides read TGTGCCAGCAGCACCAGGACAGGGGGTTTGGATACGCAGTATTTT.

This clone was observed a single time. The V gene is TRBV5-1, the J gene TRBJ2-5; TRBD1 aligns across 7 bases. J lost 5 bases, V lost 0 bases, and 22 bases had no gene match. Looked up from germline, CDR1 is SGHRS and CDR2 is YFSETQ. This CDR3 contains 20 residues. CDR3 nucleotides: TGCGCCAGCAGCTTGGAGGATTTGGAGACAGGGTCAATCGATAGGGAGACCCAGTACTTC. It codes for CASSLEDLETGSIDRETQYF.

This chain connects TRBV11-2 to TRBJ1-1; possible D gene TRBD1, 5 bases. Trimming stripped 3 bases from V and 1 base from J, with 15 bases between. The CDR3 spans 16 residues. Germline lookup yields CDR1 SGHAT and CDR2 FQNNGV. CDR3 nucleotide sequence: TGTGCCAGCAGCTTTCGCCTCCCCCAGGGGAACACTGAAGCTTTCTTT. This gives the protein CASSFRLPQGNTEAFF.

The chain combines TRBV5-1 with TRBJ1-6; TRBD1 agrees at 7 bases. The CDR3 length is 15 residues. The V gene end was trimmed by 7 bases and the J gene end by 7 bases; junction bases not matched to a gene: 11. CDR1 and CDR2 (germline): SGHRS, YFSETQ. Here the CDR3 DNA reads TGCGCCAGCTCCCAGGAAGGGGGCGGCAATTCACCCCTCCACTTT. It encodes CASSQEGGGNSPLHF. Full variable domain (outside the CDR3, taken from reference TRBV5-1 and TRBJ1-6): KAGVTQTPRYLIKTRGQQVTLSCSPISGHRSVSWYQQTPGQGLQFLFEYFSETQRNKGNFPGRFSGRQFSNSRSEMNVSTLELGDSALYLCASSQEGGGNSPLHFGNGTRLTVT.

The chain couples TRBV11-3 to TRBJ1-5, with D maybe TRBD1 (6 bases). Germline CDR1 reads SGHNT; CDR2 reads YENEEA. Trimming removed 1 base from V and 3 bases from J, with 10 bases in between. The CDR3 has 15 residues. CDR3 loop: CASSLGTEPNQPQHF. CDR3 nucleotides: TGTGCCAGCAGCTTAGGGACAGAACCCAATCAGCCCCAGCATTTT.

The CDR3 DNA reads as TGTGCCAGCACTACGGGGGAGACCCAGTACTTC. This sequence encodes CASTTGETQYF. V and J are TRBV12-3 or TRBV12-4 and TRBJ2-5; TRBD2 is a possible D gene (5 bases). The V end was cut by 7 bases, the J end by 5 bases, with 8 bases between. This CDR3 is 11 amino acids long.

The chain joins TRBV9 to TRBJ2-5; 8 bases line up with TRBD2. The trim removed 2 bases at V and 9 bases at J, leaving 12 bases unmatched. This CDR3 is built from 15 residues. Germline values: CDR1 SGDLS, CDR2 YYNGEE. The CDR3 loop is CASSVSRSGGLPQYF. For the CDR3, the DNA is TGTGCCAGCAGCGTTTCCCGTTCGGGGGGGCTACCCCAGTACTTC.

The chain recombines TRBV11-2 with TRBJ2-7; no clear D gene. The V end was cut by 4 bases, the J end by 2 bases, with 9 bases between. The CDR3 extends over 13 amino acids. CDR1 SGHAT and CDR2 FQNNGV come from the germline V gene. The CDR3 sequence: CASSSLPPYEQYF. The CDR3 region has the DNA TGTGCCAGCAGCTCCCTCCCTCCCTACGAGCAGTACTTC.

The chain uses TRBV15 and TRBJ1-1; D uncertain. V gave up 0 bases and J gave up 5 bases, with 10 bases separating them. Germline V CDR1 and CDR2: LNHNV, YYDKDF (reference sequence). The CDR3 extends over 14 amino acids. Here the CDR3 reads CATSRDTFRTEAFF. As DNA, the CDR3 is TGTGCCACCAGCAGAGATACTTTTAGAACTGAAGCTTTCTTT.

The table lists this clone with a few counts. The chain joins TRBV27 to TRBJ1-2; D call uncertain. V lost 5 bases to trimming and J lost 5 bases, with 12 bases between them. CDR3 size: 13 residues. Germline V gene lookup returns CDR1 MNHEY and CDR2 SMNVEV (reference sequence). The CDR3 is CASSHPGSYGYTF. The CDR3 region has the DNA TGTGCCAGCAGTCACCCAGGCTCTTATGGCTACACCTTC.

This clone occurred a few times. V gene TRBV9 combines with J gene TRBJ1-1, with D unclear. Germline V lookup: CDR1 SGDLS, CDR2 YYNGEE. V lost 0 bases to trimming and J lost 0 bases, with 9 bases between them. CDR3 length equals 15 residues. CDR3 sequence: CASSVGSVLNTEAFF. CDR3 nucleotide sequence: TGTGCCAGCAGCGTAGGATCAGTTTTGAACACTGAAGCTTTCTTT.

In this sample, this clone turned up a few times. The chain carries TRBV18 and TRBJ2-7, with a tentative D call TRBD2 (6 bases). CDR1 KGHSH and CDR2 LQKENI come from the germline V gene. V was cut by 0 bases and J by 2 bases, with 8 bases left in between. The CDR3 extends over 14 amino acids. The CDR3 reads CASSPPRDPYEQYF. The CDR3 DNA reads TGTGCCAGCTCACCACCGCGGGATCCCTACGAGCAGTACTTC. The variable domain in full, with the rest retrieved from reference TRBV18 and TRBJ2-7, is NAGVMQNPRHLVRRRGQEARLRCSPMKGHSHVYWYRQLPEEGLKFMVYLQKENIIDESGMPKERFSAEFPKEGPSILRIQQVVRGDSAAYFCASSPPRDPYEQYFGPGTRLTVT.

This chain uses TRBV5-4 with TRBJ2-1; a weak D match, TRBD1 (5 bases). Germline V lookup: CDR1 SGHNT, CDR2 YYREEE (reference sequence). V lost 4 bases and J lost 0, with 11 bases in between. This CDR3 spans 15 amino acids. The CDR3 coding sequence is TGTGCCAGCAGCCAGGGATCCAGCTCCTACAATGAGCAGTTCTTC. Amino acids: CASSQGSSSYNEQFF.

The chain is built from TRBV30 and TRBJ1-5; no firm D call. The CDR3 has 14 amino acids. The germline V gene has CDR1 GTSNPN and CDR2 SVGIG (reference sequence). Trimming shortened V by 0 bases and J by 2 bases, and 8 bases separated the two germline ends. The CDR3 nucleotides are TGTGCCTGGAGTGTGAAGGGAGGCAATCAGCCCCAGCATTTT. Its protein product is CAWSVKGGNQPQHF. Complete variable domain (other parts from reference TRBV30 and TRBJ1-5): SQTIHQWPATLVQPVGSPLSLECTVEGTSNPNLYWYRQAAGRGLQLLFYSVGIGQISSEVPQNLSASRPQDRQFILSSKKLLLSDSGFYLCAWSVKGGNQPQHFGDGTRLSIL.

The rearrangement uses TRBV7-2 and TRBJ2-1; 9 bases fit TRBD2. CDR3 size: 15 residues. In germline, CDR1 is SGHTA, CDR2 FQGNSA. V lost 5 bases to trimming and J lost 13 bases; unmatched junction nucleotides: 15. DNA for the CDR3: TGTGCCAGCAGCAAATATCGCGGGGGGGCGGGGGGTCAGTTCTTC. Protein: CASSKYRGGAGGQFF.

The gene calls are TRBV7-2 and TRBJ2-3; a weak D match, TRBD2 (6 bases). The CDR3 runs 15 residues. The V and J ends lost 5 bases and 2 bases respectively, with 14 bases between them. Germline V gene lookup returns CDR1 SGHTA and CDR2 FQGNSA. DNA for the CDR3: TGTGCCAGCAGCAGTCGGGACTGGGACACAGATACGCAGTATTTT. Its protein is CASSSRDWDTDTQYF.

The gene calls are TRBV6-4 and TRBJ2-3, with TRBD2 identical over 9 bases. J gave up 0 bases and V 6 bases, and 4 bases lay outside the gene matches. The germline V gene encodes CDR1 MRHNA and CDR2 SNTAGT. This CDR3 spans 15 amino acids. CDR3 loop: CASRVTSGSTDTQYF. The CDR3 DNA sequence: TGTGCCAGCAGGGTCACTAGCGGGAGCACAGATACGCAGTATTTT.

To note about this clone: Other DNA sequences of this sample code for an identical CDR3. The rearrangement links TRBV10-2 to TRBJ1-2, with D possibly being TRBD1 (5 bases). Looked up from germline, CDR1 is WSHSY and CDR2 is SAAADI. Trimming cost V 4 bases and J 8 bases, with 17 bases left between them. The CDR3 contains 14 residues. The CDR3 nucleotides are TGCGCCAGCAGTGGGGGCCCCGTTGGCTACGGCTACACCTTC. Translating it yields CASSGGPVGYGYTF.

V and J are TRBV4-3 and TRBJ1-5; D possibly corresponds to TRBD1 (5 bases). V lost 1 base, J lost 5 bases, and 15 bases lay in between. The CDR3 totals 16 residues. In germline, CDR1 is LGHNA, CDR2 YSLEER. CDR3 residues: CASSQVWYRGDQPQHF. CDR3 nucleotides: TGCGCCAGCAGCCAAGTCTGGTACCGGGGGGATCAGCCCCAGCATTTT.

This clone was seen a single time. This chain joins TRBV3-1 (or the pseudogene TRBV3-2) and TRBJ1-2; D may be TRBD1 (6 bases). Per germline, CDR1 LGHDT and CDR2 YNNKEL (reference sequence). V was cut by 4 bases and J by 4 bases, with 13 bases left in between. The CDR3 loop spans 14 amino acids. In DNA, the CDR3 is TGTGCCAGCAGCCCGAGCAGGGGCCCCTATGGCTACACCTTC. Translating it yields CASSPSRGPYGYTF.

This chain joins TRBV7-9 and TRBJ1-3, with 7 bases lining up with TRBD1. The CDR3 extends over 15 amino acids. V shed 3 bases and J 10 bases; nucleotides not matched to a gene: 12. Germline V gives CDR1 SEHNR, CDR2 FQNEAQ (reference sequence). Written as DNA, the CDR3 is TGTGCCAGCAGCTTCGGACAGGCTGAGTCAGGAACCATATATTTT. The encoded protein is CASSFGQAESGTIYF.

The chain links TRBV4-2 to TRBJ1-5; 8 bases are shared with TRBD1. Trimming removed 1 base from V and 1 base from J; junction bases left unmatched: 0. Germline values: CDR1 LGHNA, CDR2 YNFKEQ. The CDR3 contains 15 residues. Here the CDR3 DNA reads TGTGCCAGCAGCCAAGGACAGGGGAGCAATCAGCCCCAGCATTTT. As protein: CASSQGQGSNQPQHF.

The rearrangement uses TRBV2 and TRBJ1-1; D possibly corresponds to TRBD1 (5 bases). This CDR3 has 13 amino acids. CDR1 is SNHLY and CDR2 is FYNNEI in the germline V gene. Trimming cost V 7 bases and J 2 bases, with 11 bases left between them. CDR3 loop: CASKRDFNTEAFF. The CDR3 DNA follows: TGTGCCAGCAAAAGGGACTTCAACACTGAAGCTTTCTTT.

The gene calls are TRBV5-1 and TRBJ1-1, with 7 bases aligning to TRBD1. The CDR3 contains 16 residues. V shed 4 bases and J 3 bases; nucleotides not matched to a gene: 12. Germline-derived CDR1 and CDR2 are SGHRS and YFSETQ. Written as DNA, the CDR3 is TGCGCCAGCAGCCGTATCGCCGGAGGGGGCGACACTGAAGCTTTCTTT. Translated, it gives CASSRIAGGGDTEAFF. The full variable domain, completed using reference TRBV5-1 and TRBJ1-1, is KAGVTQTPRYLIKTRGQQVTLSCSPISGHRSVSWYQQTPGQGLQFLFEYFSETQRNKGNFPGRFSGRQFSNSRSEMNVSTLELGDSALYLCASSRIAGGGDTEAFFGQGTRLTVV.